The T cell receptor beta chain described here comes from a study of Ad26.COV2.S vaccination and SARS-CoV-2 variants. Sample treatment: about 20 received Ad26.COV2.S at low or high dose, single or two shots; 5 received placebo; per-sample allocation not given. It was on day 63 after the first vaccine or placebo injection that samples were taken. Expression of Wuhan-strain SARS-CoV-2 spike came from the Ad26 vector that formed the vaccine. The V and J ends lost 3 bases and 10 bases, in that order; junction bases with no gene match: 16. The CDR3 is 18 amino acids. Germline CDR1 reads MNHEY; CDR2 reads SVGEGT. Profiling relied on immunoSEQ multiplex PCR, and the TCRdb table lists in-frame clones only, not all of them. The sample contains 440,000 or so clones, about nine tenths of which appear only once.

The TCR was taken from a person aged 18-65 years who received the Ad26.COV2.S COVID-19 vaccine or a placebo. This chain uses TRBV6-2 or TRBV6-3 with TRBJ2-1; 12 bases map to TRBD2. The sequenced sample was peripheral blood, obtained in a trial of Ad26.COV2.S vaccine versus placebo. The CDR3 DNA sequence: TGTGCCAGCAGTTATCTTCTAGCGGGAGGGCCCCCCTCAGGGGAGCAGTTCTTC. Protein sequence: CASSYLLAGGPPSGEQFF.